A selection of T cell receptor beta chains follows, all from one sample in a study of blood T cell repertoires in COVID-19. The method was immunoSEQ multiplex PCR; TCRdb's version includes in-frame clones alone and lacks a portion of them. The sample comprises around 300,000 clones, about nine tenths of which are singletons, and around 2.9% rests with the top ten. Sequenced input: peripheral blood. The receptors stem from a woman aged 25 to 39 with active or convalescent COVID-19. Both conserved end residues are part of each CDR3. A D gene is named only where the DNA matches it firmly. Where a row states a size, it is once, few, many or the class of an expanded clone; other rows omit it.

J gene,V gene,CDR3 length,D gene,clone size,CDR3 DNA,CDR3 protein
TRBJ1-6,TRBV4-3,16,NA,NA,TGCGCCAGCAGCCAAGATTCGACAGGAAATAATTCACCCCTCCACTTT,CASSQDSTGNNSPLHF
TRBJ2-3,TRBV5-6,16,NA,NA,TGTGCCAGCAGCCTTGTGGTCAGGGTTAGCACAGATACGCAGTATTTT,CASSLVVRVSTDTQYF
TRBJ2-2,TRBV18,14,NA,NA,TGTGCCAGCTCACTGCAGGGTCCCACCGGGGAGCTGTTTTTT,CASSLQGPTGELFF
TRBJ2-5,TRBV19,12,NA,NA,TGTGCCAGTAAGGGGGTACAAGAGACCCAGTACTTC,CASKGVQETQYF
TRBJ2-1,TRBV9,15,NA,NA,TGTGCCAGCAGCGTTTGGGCCGCGGGGTACAATGAGCAGTTCTTC,CASSVWAAGYNEQFF
TRBJ2-7,TRBV12-3/TRBV12-4,13,NA,NA,TGTGCCAGCAGCGACAGGATTAACTACGAGCAGTACTTC,CASSDRINYEQYF
TRBJ1-6,TRBV5-1,16,NA,few,TGCGCCAGCAGCTTGGCGGGTCAAACGCAGAATTCACCCCTCCACTTT,CASSLAGQTQNSPLHF
TRBJ1-4,TRBV28,11,NA,NA,TGTGCCAGCAGGGAGGACGAAAAACTGTTTTTT,CASREDEKLFF
TRBJ2-3,TRBV29-1,13,NA,NA,TGCAGCGTGAGGGCGGGAAGCACAGATACGCAGTATTTT,CSVRAGSTDTQYF
TRBJ2-7,TRBV7-3,13,TRBD2,NA,TGTGCCAGCAGCTCAGGAGCGGGGGAAGTGCAGTACTTC,CASSSGAGEVQYF
TRBJ1-4,TRBV20-1,15,NA,NA,TGCAGTGCTAGTTATCCCGGTGCAACTAATGAAAAACTGTTTTTT,CSASYPGATNEKLFF